Below are 23 T cell receptor beta chains sequenced from a single sample in a study of blood T cell repertoires in COVID-19. Repertoires were generated with immunoSEQ multiplex PCR, while TCRdb's copy carries only in-frame clones and drops some. The sample yields approximately 190,000 clones, roughly four fifths seen once. The sample comprised peripheral blood. Receptors originate from a man between 25 and 39 years old with active or convalescent COVID-19.

The sample holds one count of this clone. The genes are TRBV7-9 and TRBJ2-3; D remains ambiguous. V lost 5 bases and J 2 bases, leaving 8 bases between the germline ends. Per the germline V gene, CDR1 is SEHNR and CDR2 is FQNEAQ (reference sequence). The CDR3 consists of 13 residues. The CDR3 spells CASSHIDTDTQYF. As DNA, the CDR3 is TGTGCCAGCAGCCACATTGACACAGATACGCAGTATTTT.

The chain is built from TRBV9 and TRBJ2-7; tentative D call: TRBD1 (6 bases). The germline CDR1 and CDR2 sequences are SGDLS and YYNGEE. The V end lost 0 bases, the J end lost 5 bases, and 18 bases lay between the germline ends. This CDR3 is 16 amino acids long. The CDR3 DNA is TGTGCCAGCAGCGTAGCACCCGGTGGGGGCGAGCACGAGCAGTACTTC. Its translation is CASSVAPGGGEHEQYF. Full variable domain (remainder filled in from reference TRBV9 and TRBJ2-7): DSGVTQTPKHLITATGQRVTLRCSPRSGDLSVYWYQQSLDQGLQFLIQYYNGEERAKGNILERFSAQQFPDLHSELNLSSLELGDSALYFCASSVAPGGGEHEQYFGPGTRLTVT.

The CDR3: CASSLISETQYF. The CDR3 region has the DNA TGTGCCAGCAGCTTAATCTCCGAGACCCAGTACTTC. V is TRBV7-9 and J is TRBJ2-5; D is undetermined. Germline V gene lookup returns CDR1 SEHNR and CDR2 FQNEAQ (reference sequence). The CDR3 contains 12 residues. V lost 2 bases, J lost 5 bases, and 6 bases lay in between.

The chain recombines TRBV6-5 with TRBJ2-5; D uncertain. Trimming removed 9 bases at V and 3 bases at J, with 20 bases between. The CDR3 length is 15 residues. Germline CDR1 MNHEY, CDR2 SVGAGI. In DNA, the CDR3 is TGTGCCAGTCGATTATTGTCCGCGTTGGAAGAGACCCAGTACTTC. It translates to CASRLLSALEETQYF.

About this clone itself: One junction end does not reproduce the germline sequence, and a read error may be involved. The rearrangement links TRBV2 to TRBJ1-3, with D possibly TRBD1 on 6 matching bases. The CDR3 has 14 amino acids. The V gene's germline CDR1 is SNHLY and CDR2 FYNNEI. CDR3 protein: CASRPDSVIVGRNF. The CDR3 DNA follows: TGTGCCAGCAGGCCGGACAGTGTTATCGTAGGAAGGAATTTT.

This CDR3 is CASSWVAGLRTTASPLHF. The CDR3 coding sequence is TGTGCCAGCAGTTGGGTCGCGGGACTCCGAACAACGGCGTCACCCCTCCACTTT. The chain has TRBV27 and TRBJ1-6; D is possibly TRBD1 (5 bases). This CDR3 is built from 18 residues. Germline V gene data show CDR1 as MNHEY and CDR2 as SMNVEV (reference sequence). V lost 4 bases, J lost 10 bases, and 26 bases lay in between.

CDR3 nucleotides: TGTGCCAGCAGCCAAGCGGGAGGGACGTACAATGAGCAGTTCTTC. Its translation: CASSQAGGTYNEQFF. The chain links TRBV3-1 (or the pseudogene TRBV3-2) to TRBJ2-1; 8 nucleotides match TRBD2. The CDR3 sequence is 15 residues long. Germline CDR1 reads LGHDT; CDR2 reads YNNKEL (reference sequence). V lost 1 base and J lost 4; bases outside the gene matches: 3.

The chain uses TRBV4-1 and TRBJ1-6; TRBD1 might be the D (5 bases). V was cut by 1 base and J by 9 bases, with 16 bases left in between. This CDR3 spans 16 amino acids. Germline CDR1 MGHRA, CDR2 YSYEKL. This CDR3 reads CASSQGFVQGGSPLHF. DNA of the CDR3: TGCGCCAGCAGCCAAGGGTTCGTGCAGGGCGGTTCACCCCTCCACTTT.

The chain employs TRBV5-1 and TRBJ2-7; possibly TRBD2 for D (5 bases). The CDR3 has 14 amino acids. Germline CDR1 and CDR2: SGHRS and YFSETQ. The V end was cut by 0 bases, the J end by 2 bases, with 9 bases between. The CDR3 spells CASSLDGGAYEQYV. In DNA, the CDR3 is TGCGCCAGCAGCTTGGATGGAGGCGCCTACGAGCAGTACGTC.

This clone has a handful of counts. The chain joins TRBV28 to TRBJ1-1; no reliable D call. In germline, CDR1 is MDHEN, CDR2 SYDVKM. V was cut by 6 bases and J by 5 bases, with 16 bases left in between. The CDR3 extends over 14 amino acids. Written as DNA, the CDR3 is TGTGCCAGCAGCCCCCCAGTGGGAGGAACTGAAGCTTTCTTT. It is translated as CASSPPVGGTEAFF. Using reference TRBV28 and TRBJ1-1 for the parts outside the CDR3, the full variable domain is DVKVTQSSRYLVKRTGEKVFLECVQDMDHENMFWYRQDPGLGLRLIYFSYDVKMKEKGDIPEGYSVSREKKERFSLILESASTNQTSMYLCASSPPVGGTEAFFGQGTRLTVV.

The V gene is TRBV12-3 or TRBV12-4, the J gene TRBJ1-2, with D possibly being TRBD1 (6 bases). There are 13 residues in the CDR3. V lost 5 bases and J 0 bases, leaving 7 bases between the germline ends. DNA for the CDR3: TGTGCCAGCAGTCAGGGGTCTAACTATGGCTACACCTTC. This gives the protein CASSQGSNYGYTF.

A single count supports this clone. The chain uses TRBV3-1 (or the pseudogene TRBV3-2) and TRBJ2-1; D is perhaps TRBD2 (5 bases). In germline, CDR1 is LGHDT, CDR2 YNNKEL (reference sequence). There are 16 residues in the CDR3. Trimming left V 3 bases short and J 7 bases short, with 19 bases between. The CDR3 sequence is CASSQKSGGPLNEQFF. CDR3 bases: TGTGCCAGCAGCCAGAAGAGCGGCGGTCCTTTAAATGAGCAGTTCTTC.

CDR3 sequence reads: CASSGLGGLAGLNGELFF. The CDR3 DNA reads TGTGCCAGCAGCGGACTCGGGGGACTAGCGGGACTAAACGGGGAGCTGTTTTTT. This chain joins TRBV7-9 and TRBJ2-2, with 13 bases identical to TRBD2. Germline V gene data show CDR1 as SEHNR and CDR2 as FQNEAQ (reference sequence). The CDR3 sequence is 18 residues long. Trimming cost V 5 bases and J 7 bases; bases outside gene matches: 13. Full variable domain (missing parts from reference TRBV7-9 and TRBJ2-2): DTGVSQNPRHKITKRGQNVTFRCDPISEHNRLYWYRQTLGQGPEFLTYFQNEAQLEKSRLLSDRFSAERPKGSFSTLEIQRTEQGDSAMYLCASSGLGGLAGLNGELFFGEGSRLTVL.

V and J are TRBV12-3 or TRBV12-4 and TRBJ1-2; no definite D call. Trimming pared 4 bases from V and 4 bases from J, leaving 10 bases between. The CDR3 contains 13 residues. CDR3 DNA sequence: TGTGCCAGCAGTTCCTATCAGCGCTATGGCTACACCTTC. As protein: CASSSYQRYGYTF.

This rearrangement joins TRBV28 to TRBJ2-3, with a possible D match to TRBD1 (7 bases). Trimming stripped 5 bases from V and 0 bases from J, with 21 bases between. The CDR3 totals 18 residues. Germline V CDR1 and CDR2: MDHEN, SYDVKM. The CDR3 loop is CASSPPTGRRVSTDTQYF. CDR3 sequence (DNA): TGTGCCAGCAGTCCGCCGACAGGGAGGAGGGTGAGCACAGATACGCAGTATTTT.

The V call is TRBV7-3, the J call TRBJ1-3, with D maybe TRBD1 (5 bases). CDR3 length: 13 amino acids. CDR1 is SGHTA, CDR2 FQGTGA, per germline. Trimming removed 5 bases at V and 6 bases at J, with 11 bases between. In DNA, the CDR3 is TGTGCCAGCAGCCCAGGGTCGGAAAACACCATATATTTT. Translating gives CASSPGSENTIYF.

This rearrangement joins TRBV6-5 to TRBJ1-1; D is unclear. The germline gives CDR1 MNHEY, CDR2 SVGAGI. The CDR3 runs 14 residues. V was clipped by 4 bases and J by 1 base, with 10 bases between them. DNA of the CDR3: TGTGCCAGCAGTTTCGATTCAGGGAACACTGAAGCTTTCTTT. Amino acids: CASSFDSGNTEAFF.

V is TRBV6-5 and J is TRBJ1-2; the match to TRBD1 covers 8 bases. CDR1 is MNHEY, CDR2 SVGAGI, per germline. The V gene end was trimmed by 6 bases and the J gene end by 7 bases; junction bases not matched to a gene: 13. This CDR3 region has 15 residues. CDR3 protein: CASSPTDRAPSGYTF. The CDR3 DNA reads as TGTGCCAGCAGCCCAACGGACAGGGCCCCGAGTGGCTACACCTTC.

This clone has only one observation. The chain combines TRBV9 with TRBJ1-5; 7 nucleotides agree with TRBD1. The V and J ends lost 4 bases and 6 bases, in that order; junction bases with no gene match: 10. The germline V gene encodes CDR1 SGDLS and CDR2 YYNGEE. This CDR3 is built from 15 residues. The CDR3: CASSPTTGSGQPQHF. The CDR3 DNA follows: TGTGCCAGCAGCCCGACGACAGGGTCAGGTCAGCCCCAGCATTTT.

The sample holds a few counts of this clone. The chain recombines TRBV6-4 with TRBJ1-3, with D unclear. CDR1 and CDR2 (germline): MRHNA, SNTAGT. The germline V and J ends were trimmed by 5 bases and 0 bases, with 8 bases remaining between them. This CDR3 spans 14 amino acids. The CDR3 loop reads CASSPGSSGNTIYF. CDR3 nucleotide sequence: TGTGCCAGCAGTCCGGGGAGCTCTGGAAACACCATATATTTT.

V is TRBV20-1 and J is TRBJ1-2; D remains unclear. CDR1 and CDR2 (germline): DFQATT, SNEGSKA (reference sequence). This CDR3 is 14 amino acids long. V lost 3 bases and J lost 4, with 15 bases in between. The CDR3 sequence is CSASEGTDLYGYTF. The CDR3 DNA is TGCAGTGCTAGTGAGGGCACAGACCTCTATGGCTACACCTTC.

The V and J genes are TRBV6-5 and TRBJ2-5; weak D call: TRBD2 (6 bases). CDR3 length: 16 amino acids. Germline CDR1 is MNHEY and CDR2 is SVGAGI. The V end lost 2 bases, the J end lost 4 bases, and 17 bases lay between the germline ends. The CDR3 DNA sequence: TGTGCCAGCAGTTACGGCGGGGACGGGTTAGGAGAGACCCAGTACTTC. It encodes CASSYGGDGLGETQYF.

This sequence joins TRBV30 and TRBJ2-7; 9 positions agree with TRBD1. Trimming removed 5 bases from V and 0 bases from J; junction bases left unmatched: 2. Germline V gene data show CDR1 as GTSNPN and CDR2 as SVGIG (reference sequence). The CDR3 runs 13 residues. CDR3 loop: CAWDRGTSYEQYF. The CDR3 bases are TGTGCCTGGGACAGGGGGACCTCCTACGAGCAGTACTTC.